The present T cell receptor (beta chain) was sequenced within a study of radiation and T cells in renal cell carcinoma. Study in general: Nephrectomy followed 15 Gy stereotactic body radiation by 4 weeks. Study-wide results and limits: No pretreatment tumor biopsies were available for baseline clonotypes. From baseline, blood top tumor clonotypes peaked at 2 weeks post-radiation.

With regard to this clone: Its antigen remains unknown.

TCRdb's copy holds only in-frame clones and misses some; the assay was immunoSEQ multiplex PCR. There are some 95,000 clones in the sample; approximately 86% occur only once, and about 7.9% lies in the top ten. CDR1 is LNHDA, CDR2 SQIVND, per germline (reference sequence). The CDR3 runs to 15 residues. The V segment lost 5 bases and the J segment 6 bases; nucleotides outside the gene matches: 9. Specified time point: baseline pretreatment blood. Treatment specified: 15 Gy SBRT to primary tumor, nephrectomy 4 weeks later. Clear cell pathology was present in this patient's renal cell carcinoma. The origin of this receptor is a man between 45 and 60 years old with renal cell carcinoma. The chain employs TRBV19 and TRBJ2-5; TRBD2 matches 10 bases. Source: blood, taken from a patient whose treatment included radiotherapy and nephrectomy. CDR3 in amino acids: CASSWASGSEKTQYF. The CDR3 nucleotides read TGTGCCAGTAGTTGGGCTAGCGGGAGTGAGAAGACCCAGTACTTC.